This passage covers 18 T cell receptor beta chains from one sample sequenced in a study of cytomegalovirus exposure and HLA in healthy donors. The PCR made use of 60 Vbeta and 13 Jbeta primers. The protocol was immunoSEQ multiplex PCR, while the TCRdb copy is restricted to in-frame clones and leaves out a portion. The sample includes around 80,000 clones. Source material: PBMCs. All receptors come from a man in his forties in good health and CMV-seronegative.

V gene TRBV7-2 combines with J gene TRBJ2-7; 9 bases are shared with TRBD2. Germline V gives CDR1 SGHTA, CDR2 FQGNSA. With V trimmed by 6 bases and J by 1 base, 7 bases remained unmatched. CDR3 length: 15 amino acids. The CDR3 DNA is TGTGCCAGCAGTTATAGCGGGAGCCGGTCCTACGAGCAGTACTTC. This translates into CASSYSGSRSYEQYF.

The J gene is TRBJ2-5, the V gene TRBV5-4; 13 bases fit TRBD2. The V gene's germline CDR1 is SGHNT and CDR2 YYREEE (reference sequence). This CDR3 contains 17 residues. V lost 0 bases and J lost 5; bases outside the gene matches: 7. The CDR3 sequence: CASSLAGLAGAGETQYF. The CDR3, as DNA: TGTGCCAGCAGCTTGGCCGGACTAGCGGGAGCGGGGGAGACCCAGTACTTC.

The genes are TRBV29-1 and TRBJ1-2; possible D gene TRBD1, 6 bases. Per germline, CDR1 SQVTM and CDR2 ANQGSEA. The V gene lost 4 bases and the J gene lost 5 bases, with 11 bases spanning the gap. The CDR3 covers 12 residues. The CDR3 nucleotides are TGCAGCGTTGTTGCAGGGGATTATGGCTACACCTTC. This encodes CSVVAGDYGYTF.

This sequence joins TRBV13 and TRBJ2-3; 11 bases are shared with TRBD1. The CDR3 runs to 16 residues. Per the germline V gene, CDR1 is PRHDT and CDR2 is FYEKMQ (reference sequence). J lost 4 bases, V lost 5 bases, and 8 bases had no gene match. The CDR3 DNA reads TGTGCCAGCAGCCAGGGGACAGGGGGATTGGCAGATACGCAGTATTTT. Translation gives CASSQGTGGLADTQYF.

The genes are TRBV2 and TRBJ2-5; D is perhaps TRBD1 (5 bases). Germline V gene data show CDR1 as SNHLY and CDR2 as FYNNEI. The V end lost 5 bases, the J end lost 5 bases, and 9 bases lay between the germline ends. The CDR3 has 12 amino acids. The CDR3 is CASSRSGETQYF. DNA of the CDR3: TGTGCCAGCAGTCGATCAGGGGAGACCCAGTACTTC.

V and J are TRBV10-2 and TRBJ2-5, with D hard to call. The CDR3 length is 12 residues. CDR1 and CDR2 (germline): WSHSY, SAAADI. V was trimmed by 4 bases and J by 2 bases, leaving 5 bases between them. In DNA, the CDR3 is TGCGCCAGCAGTGTTCAACAAGAGACCCAGTACTTC. As protein: CASSVQQETQYF.

The rearrangement uses TRBV6-5 and TRBJ1-4; a weak D match, TRBD1 (5 bases). The CDR3 loop spans 14 amino acids. Looked up from germline, CDR1 is MNHEY and CDR2 is SVGAGI. Trimming left V 6 bases short and J 5 bases short, with 13 bases between. The CDR3 DNA reads as TGTGCCAGCAGGACGCAGGGAAGAAATGAAAAACTGTTTTTT. Protein product: CASRTQGRNEKLFF.

The V gene is TRBV10-3, the J gene TRBJ2-3; D perhaps matches TRBD2 (5 bases). Germline V lookup: CDR1 ENHRY, CDR2 SYGVKD. The length of the CDR3 is 14 residues. Trimming took 0 bases from V and 4 from J, leaving 8 bases between them. CDR3 nucleotides: TGTGCCATCAGTGAGTCGTTGGACTCAGATACGCAGTATTTT. This gives the protein CAISESLDSDTQYF.

The J gene is TRBJ1-2, the V gene TRBV9, with D hard to call. The V gene lost 4 bases and the J gene lost 1 base, with 5 bases spanning the gap. Germline V lookup: CDR1 SGDLS, CDR2 YYNGEE. This CDR3 comprises 12 residues. The CDR3 here is CASSRVNYGYTF. The CDR3 nucleotides are TGTGCCAGCAGCCGAGTTAACTATGGCTACACCTTC.

Considering frequency, this clone is medium-sized. The V call is TRBV27, the J call TRBJ2-5, with TRBD1 matching over 7 bases. The germline V gene encodes CDR1 MNHEY and CDR2 SMNVEV (reference sequence). J was trimmed by 4 bases and V by 7 bases; bases with no gene match: 18. CDR3 length: 17 residues. CDR3 sequence (DNA): TGTGCCAGCAAAATTTCGACCCGGGACAGTGAACGAGAGACCCAGTACTTC. Translation gives CASKISTRDSERETQYF.

The rearrangement joins TRBV5-8 to TRBJ2-5; D unclear. CDR1 and CDR2 (germline): SGHTS, YDEGEE. V lost 4 bases, J lost 7 bases, and 5 bases lay in between. The CDR3 has 10 residues. The DNA for the CDR3 is TGTGCCAGCAGCCGCGGGACCCAGTACTTC. Encoded protein: CASSRGTQYF.

V is TRBV6-4 and J is TRBJ2-2, with 9 positions matching TRBD2. Germline CDR1 MRHNA, CDR2 SNTAGT. This CDR3 has 15 amino acids. V shed 5 bases and J 1 base; nucleotides not matched to a gene: 2. Here the CDR3 DNA reads TGTGCCAGCAGTTCTAGCGGGGAGAACACCGGGGAGCTGTTTTTT. Translated: CASSSSGENTGELFF.

This chain uses TRBV29-1 with TRBJ1-5, with D hard to call. The germline V gene encodes CDR1 SQVTM and CDR2 ANQGSEA. V was pared by 7 bases and J by 2 bases, with 9 bases between. This CDR3 has 12 amino acids. The CDR3 DNA sequence: TGCAGCGCGGGTCAACGCAATCAGCCCCAGCATTTT. Protein product: CSAGQRNQPQHF.

This CDR3 is CASSPSGTAPYEQYF. The CDR3 nucleotides read TGTGCCAGCAGCCCCTCAGGGACAGCCCCCTACGAGCAGTACTTC. The chain has TRBV9 and TRBJ2-7, with TRBD1 matching over 7 bases. Germline loops: CDR1 SGDLS, CDR2 YYNGEE. J gave up 2 bases and V 4 bases, and 9 bases lay outside the gene matches. The CDR3 spans 15 residues.

The J gene is TRBJ1-1, the V gene TRBV6-5, with TRBD1 as a possible D gene (6 bases). The V end lost 0 bases, the J end lost 4 bases, and 9 bases lay between the germline ends. The CDR3 covers 14 residues. CDR1 and CDR2 (germline): MNHEY, SVGAGI. CDR3 sequence: CASSYSRGLTEAFF. CDR3 in DNA: TGTGCCAGCAGTTACTCGCGGGGGCTCACTGAAGCTTTCTTT.

This rearrangement joins TRBV5-1 to TRBJ1-1, with D possibly TRBD1 on 6 matching bases. The germline V and J ends were trimmed by 6 bases and 2 bases, with 14 bases remaining between them. Germline loops: CDR1 SGHRS, CDR2 YFSETQ. This CDR3 region has 14 residues. This CDR3 is CASTTDSTNTEAFF. The CDR3 nucleotides read TGCGCCAGCACCACGGACAGCACAAACACTGAAGCTTTCTTT.

The V gene is TRBV4-2, the J gene TRBJ2-1; 10 nucleotides line up with TRBD1. Trimming cost V 2 bases and J 7 bases; bases outside gene matches: 8. CDR1 and CDR2 from the germline V gene are LGHNA and YNFKEQ. The CDR3 runs 16 residues. CDR3 bases: TGTGCCAGCAGCCAACCCTCCCGGGACAGGGGTAATGAGCAGTTCTTC. This gives the protein CASSQPSRDRGNEQFF.

The chain carries TRBV4-3 and TRBJ2-5; weak D call: TRBD2 (5 bases). Looked up from germline, CDR1 is LGHNA and CDR2 is YSLEER. Trimming stripped 5 bases from V and 1 base from J, with 14 bases between. The CDR3 is 15 residues long. This CDR3 reads CASSKSILAQETQYF. The CDR3 coding sequence is TGCGCCAGCAGCAAGTCAATCCTAGCCCAAGAGACCCAGTACTTC.